This T cell receptor beta chain was sequenced in a study of metastatic and nonmetastatic thyroid tumors. Study-wide background: Across blood and tumor or nodule tissue, repertoires from malignant and benign thyroid patients were compared with one another. Study outcomes and limitations: It was reportedly found that TCR beta diversity was significantly higher in malignant thyroid tumors than in benign nodules, a difference seen in both blood and tumor samples.

Germline-derived CDR1 and CDR2 are SGHAT and FQDESV (reference sequence). This CDR3 has 17 amino acids. Between the trimmed V and J ends, which lost 6 bases and 0 bases, there was a span of 19 bases. As originally analysed: Across clinicopathological groups, CDR3 differences served as the basis for building a distant-metastasis classifier for papillary thyroid cancer. TCRdb re-clonotyped the PCR reads via MiXCR. The V and J calls and clone size come from TCRdb's table, not from the authors' own analysis. The sample includes approximately 60,000 clones, 25% to 30% of them seen just once. None of the patients had undergone any treatment ahead of thyroid surgery. This clone appeared a few times. Its antigen is not known.

Material for sequencing was blood. This sequence was found in a female donor with papillary thyroid cancer or a benign thyroid nodule (not recorded which). Some clones in this sample may be carry-over from other donors' samples. The chain has TRBV11-1 and TRBJ2-3; no firm D call. The CDR3 loop is CASSKRTIGTSTDTQYF. CDR3 in DNA: TGTGCCAGCAGTAAACGCACTATCGGAACTAGCACAGATACGCAGTATTTT.